This is a list of T cell receptor beta chains from one sample in a study of cytomegalovirus exposure and HLA in healthy donors. The repertoire was sequenced with immunoSEQ multiplex PCR; TCRdb's copy has only in-frame clones and lacks some. This sample has about 150,000 clones, with around 74% found just once. Sequenced input: PBMCs. Every receptor here comes from a man aged 50-59 years in good health and CMV-seropositive. The CDR3 runs from the conserved cysteine through the conserved F or W.

v_gene	CDR3aa
TRBV4-2	CASSQDTPGTQYF
TRBV11-2	CASSLRLADSYNEQFF
TRBV28	CASRQAVGETQYF
TRBV5-1	CASRQGTQETQYF
TRBV6-5	CASRVAIMNTEAFF
TRBV6-5	CASSYNSNQPQHF
TRBV6-5	CASSYRIQGARYEQYF
TRBV20-1	CSAPAGYEQYF
TRBV11-2	CASSPGGSYEQYF
TRBV21-1	CASSTRLGTRIYEQYF
TRBV27	CASSKGDQPQHF
TRBV5-4	CASSRPGNRETQYF
TRBV6-5	CASSPGGYGYTF
TRBV6-6	CASSYPLAGDRNEQYF
TRBV25-1	CASSFGSGNEKLFF
TRBV5-1	CASSLGLAGGMEETQYF
TRBV4-1	CASSHHPGGGSYNEQFF
TRBV2	CASSLEDNSPLHF
TRBV7-9	CASSLEPTGGRYGYTF
TRBV7-6	CASSPESGRYEQYF
TRBV30	CAWRRGGGELFF
TRBV2	CASEGALSNEQFF
TRBV28	CASSSLAASSYNEQFF
TRBV11-2	CASSQDLISNQPQHF
TRBV5-1	CASSRQTATQETQYF
TRBV4-1	CASSHGLSYGYTF
TRBV18	CASSPGLLVAYEQYF
TRBV15	CATSRTGSSGNTIYF
TRBV7-3	CASSLYMNTEAFF
TRBV5-8	CASSLPNYGYTF
TRBV6-6	CASLRRDTDTQYF
TRBV18	CASSRDREETQYF
TRBV6-4	CASSLLIGTSGRARNEQFF
TRBV6-5	CASSFTGGRYEQYF
TRBV28	CASSFSRDGYTF
TRBV19	CASSIWGQGGTGELFF
TRBV11-2	CASSSSSGSYEQYF
TRBV5-1	CASSWGGLRNTEAFF
TRBV7-3	CASSSRLSETQYF
TRBV28	CASSLAGLAGDHQETQYF
TRBV28	CASSIPRTSGLTYEQYF
TRBV4-1	CASSQDFSYVGNEQFF
TRBV15	CATSSLFDGLGSRNEQFF
TRBV6-1	CASSESSAGSSVSDTQYF
TRBV28	CASTRTAVNYGYTF
TRBV21-1	CASRISTGGPYGYTF
TRBV11-2	CASSLGRGAPYEQYF
TRBV30	CASGQGAYEQYF
TRBV6-5	CASSWDRFGTEAFF